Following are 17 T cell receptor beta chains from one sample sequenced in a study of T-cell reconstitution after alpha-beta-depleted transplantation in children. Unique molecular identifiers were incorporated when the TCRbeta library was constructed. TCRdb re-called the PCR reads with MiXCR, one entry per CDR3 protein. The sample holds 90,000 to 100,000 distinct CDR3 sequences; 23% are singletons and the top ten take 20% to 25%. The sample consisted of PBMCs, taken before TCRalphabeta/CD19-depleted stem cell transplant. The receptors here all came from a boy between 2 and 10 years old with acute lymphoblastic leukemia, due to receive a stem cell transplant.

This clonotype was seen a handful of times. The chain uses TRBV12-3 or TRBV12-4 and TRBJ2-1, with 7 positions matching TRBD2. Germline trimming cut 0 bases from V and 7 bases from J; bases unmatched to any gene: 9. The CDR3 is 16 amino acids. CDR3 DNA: TGTGCCAGCAGTTTAGCGGTTGGCGGGAGTCCTAATGAGCAGTTCTTC. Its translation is CASSLAVGGSPNEQFF.

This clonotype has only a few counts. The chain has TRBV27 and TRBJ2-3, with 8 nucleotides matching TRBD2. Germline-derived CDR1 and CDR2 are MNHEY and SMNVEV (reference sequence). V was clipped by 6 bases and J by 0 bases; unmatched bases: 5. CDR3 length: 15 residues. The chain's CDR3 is CASRRLATSTDTQYF. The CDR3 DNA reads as TGTGCCAGCAGGCGACTAGCGACTAGCACAGATACGCAGTATTTT.

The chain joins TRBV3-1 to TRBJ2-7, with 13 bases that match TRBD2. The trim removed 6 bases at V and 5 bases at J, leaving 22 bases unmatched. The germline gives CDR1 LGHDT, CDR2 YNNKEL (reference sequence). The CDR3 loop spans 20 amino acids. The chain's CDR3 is CASSQIAGRTSGRRGNEQYF. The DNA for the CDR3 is TGTGCCAGCAGTCAGATCGCGGGAAGGACTAGCGGGAGAAGGGGAAACGAGCAGTACTTC.

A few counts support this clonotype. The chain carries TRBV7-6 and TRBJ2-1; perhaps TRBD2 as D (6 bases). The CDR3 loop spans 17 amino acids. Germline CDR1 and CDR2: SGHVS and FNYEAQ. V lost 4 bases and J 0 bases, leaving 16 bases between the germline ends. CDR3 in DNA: TGTGCCAGCAGCTCAACTAGCACAAGCAGCTCCTACAATGAGCAGTTCTTC. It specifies CASSSTSTSSSYNEQFF.

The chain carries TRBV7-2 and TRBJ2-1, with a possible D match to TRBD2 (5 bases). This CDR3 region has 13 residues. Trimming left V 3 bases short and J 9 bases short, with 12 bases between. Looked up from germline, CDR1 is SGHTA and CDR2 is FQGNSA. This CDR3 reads CASSFLRAGEQFF. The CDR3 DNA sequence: TGTGCCAGCAGCTTCCTGCGGGCCGGTGAGCAGTTCTTC.

DNA of the CDR3: TGCAGCGGTAAAACCAGTGGAGGGAGTGAAGCTTTCTTT. This gives the protein CSGKTSGGSEAFF. This rearrangement joins TRBV29-1 to TRBJ1-1; no reliable D call. CDR1 and CDR2 from the germline V gene are SQVTM and ANQGSEA. This CDR3 contains 13 residues. V was shortened by 7 bases and J by 7 bases, with 19 bases between the two germline ends.

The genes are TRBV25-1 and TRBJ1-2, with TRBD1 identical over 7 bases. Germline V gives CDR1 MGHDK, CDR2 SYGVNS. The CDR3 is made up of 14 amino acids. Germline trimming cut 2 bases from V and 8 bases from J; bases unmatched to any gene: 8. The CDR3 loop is CASSEPDRVGGYTF. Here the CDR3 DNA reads TGTGCCAGCAGTGAACCCGACAGGGTCGGGGGCTACACCTTC.

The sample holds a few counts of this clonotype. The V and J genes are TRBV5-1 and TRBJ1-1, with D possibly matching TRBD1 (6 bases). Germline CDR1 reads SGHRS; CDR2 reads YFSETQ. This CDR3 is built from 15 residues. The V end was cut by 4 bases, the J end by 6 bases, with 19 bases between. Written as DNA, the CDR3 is TGCGCCAGCAGCGGGGGCCACACAGGGTTCCCTGAAGCTTTCTTT. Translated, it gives CASSGGHTGFPEAFF.

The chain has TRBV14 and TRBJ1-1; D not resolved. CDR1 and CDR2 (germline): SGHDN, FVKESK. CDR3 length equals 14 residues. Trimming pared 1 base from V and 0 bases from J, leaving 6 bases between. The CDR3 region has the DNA TGTGCCAGCAGCCAAGTAGGATTGAACACTGAAGCTTTCTTT. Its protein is CASSQVGLNTEAFF.

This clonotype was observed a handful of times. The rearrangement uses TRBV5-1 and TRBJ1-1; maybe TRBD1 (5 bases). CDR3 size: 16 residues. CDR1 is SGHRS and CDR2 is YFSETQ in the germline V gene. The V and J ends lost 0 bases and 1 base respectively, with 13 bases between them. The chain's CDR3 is CASSLEWGRRNTEAFF. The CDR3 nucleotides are TGCGCCAGCAGCTTGGAATGGGGCAGGAGGAACACTGAAGCTTTCTTT. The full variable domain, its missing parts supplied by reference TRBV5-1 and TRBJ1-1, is KAGVTQTPRYLIKTRGQQVTLSCSPISGHRSVSWYQQTPGQGLQFLFEYFSETQRNKGNFPGRFSGRQFSNSRSEMNVSTLELGDSALYLCASSLEWGRRNTEAFFGQGTRLTVV.

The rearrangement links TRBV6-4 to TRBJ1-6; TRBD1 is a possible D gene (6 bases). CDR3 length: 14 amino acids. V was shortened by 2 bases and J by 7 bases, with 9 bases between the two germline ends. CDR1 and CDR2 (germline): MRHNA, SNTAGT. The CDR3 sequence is CASSDKGGNSPLHF. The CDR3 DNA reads TGTGCCAGCAGTGACAAAGGGGGGAATTCACCCCTCCACTTT.

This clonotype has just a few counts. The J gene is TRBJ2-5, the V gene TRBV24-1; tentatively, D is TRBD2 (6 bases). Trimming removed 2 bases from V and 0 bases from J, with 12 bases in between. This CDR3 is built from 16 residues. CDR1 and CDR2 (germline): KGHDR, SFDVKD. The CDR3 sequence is CATSDSTRDDQETQYF. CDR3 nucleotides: TGTGCCACCAGTGATTCGACGCGGGACGACCAAGAGACCCAGTACTTC.

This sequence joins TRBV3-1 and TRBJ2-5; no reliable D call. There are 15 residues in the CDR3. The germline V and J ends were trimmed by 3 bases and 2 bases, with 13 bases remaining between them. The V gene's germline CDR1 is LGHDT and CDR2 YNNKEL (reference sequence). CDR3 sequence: CASSQRSRSQETQYF. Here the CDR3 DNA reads TGTGCCAGCAGCCAGCGTTCCCGGAGTCAAGAGACCCAGTACTTC.

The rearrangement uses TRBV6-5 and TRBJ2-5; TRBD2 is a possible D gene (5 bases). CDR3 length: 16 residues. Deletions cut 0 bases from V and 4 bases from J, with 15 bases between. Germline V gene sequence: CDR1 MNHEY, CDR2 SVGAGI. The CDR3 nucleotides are TGTGCCAGCAGTTACTCCCCCCTAGCTGCCCGAGAGACCCAGTACTTC. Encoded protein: CASSYSPLAARETQYF.

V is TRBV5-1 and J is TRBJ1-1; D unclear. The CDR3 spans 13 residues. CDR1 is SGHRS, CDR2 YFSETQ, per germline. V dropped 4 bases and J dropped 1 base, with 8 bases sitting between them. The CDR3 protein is CASSIDPNTEAFF. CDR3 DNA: TGCGCCAGCAGCATAGACCCGAACACTGAAGCTTTCTTT.

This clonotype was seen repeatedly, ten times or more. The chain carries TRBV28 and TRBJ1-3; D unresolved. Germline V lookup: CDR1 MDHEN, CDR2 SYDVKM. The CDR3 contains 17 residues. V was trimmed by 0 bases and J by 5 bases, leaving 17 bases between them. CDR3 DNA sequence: TGTGCCAGCAGTTTATGGGCTTCTACCATCTCGCGAAACACCATATATTTT. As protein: CASSLWASTISRNTIYF.

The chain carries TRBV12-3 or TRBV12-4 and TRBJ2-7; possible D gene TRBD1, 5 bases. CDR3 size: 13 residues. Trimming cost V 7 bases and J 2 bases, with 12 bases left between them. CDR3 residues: CASTRQFPYEQYF. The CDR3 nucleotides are TGTGCCAGCACCAGACAGTTCCCCTACGAGCAGTACTTC.